This T cell receptor beta chain was documented in a study of STAT5B mutations in CD4+ large granular lymphocyte leukemia. Whole-study results and caveats: No patients shared main leukemic clonotypes, though roughly 23% appeared at low frequency elsewhere.

In the authors' workflow: Lowest detectable productive clonotype frequency was 2.59 x 10-5. TCRdb's copy holds only in-frame clones and misses some; the assay was immunoSEQ multiplex PCR. V and J calls and clone size are those listed in that table; D and trimming were worked out from the DNA. The table records about 38,000 clones, roughly 85% of them present only once. A word on this clone: What it recognizes is unknown.

With 2 bases removed from V and 2 bases from J, the gap between germline ends came to 13 bases. Germline V gives CDR1 SNHLY, CDR2 FYNNEI. This CDR3 is built from 15 residues. Healthy controls were blood donor buffy coats. Sample: CD4+ T cells from blood buffy coats. The receptor was isolated from a human donor in good health. The chain uses TRBV2 and TRBJ2-7; perhaps TRBD2 as D (5 bases). CDR3 DNA: TGTGCCAGCAGTGAAATCCGGGGTCGCGCCTACGAGCAGTACTTC. It yields the protein CASSEIRGRAYEQYF. The whole variable domain, filled in from reference TRBV2 and TRBJ2-7, reads EPEVTQTPSHQVTQMGQEVILRCVPISNHLYFYWYRQILGQKVEFLVSFYNNEISEKSEIFDDQFSVERPDGSNFTLKIRSTKLEDSAMYFCASSEIRGRAYEQYFGPGTRLTVT.